The 10 T cell receptor beta chains below all came from one sample that was sequenced in a study of regulatory T cells in long-lasting Graves disease. HTBI primers from iRepertoire and Arm-PCR of CDR3 regions yielded the TCR beta libraries. TCRdb independently ran MiXCR on the multiplex PCR reads; one entry per CDR3 protein. The sample holds 400,000 to 600,000 distinct CDR3 sequences, around a fifth seen once. Documented time point: persistent/refractory GD, antithyroid drugs over 5 years with positive TRAb. PBMC-extracted RNA yielded the TCR library. Sequencing used peripheral blood mononuclear cells (PBMCs), obtained when the disease was refractory, from a patient treated with antithyroid drugs. The receptors here all came from a female donor with Graves disease.

This clonotype was detected ten times or more. The V call is TRBV28, the J call TRBJ1-5; unclear D gene. The CDR3 spans 14 residues. The germline V gene encodes CDR1 MDHEN and CDR2 SYDVKM. V gave up 4 bases and J gave up 0 bases, with 7 bases separating them. CDR3 nucleotide sequence: TGTGCCAGCAGTTCCCCGGATAGCAATCAGCCCCAGCATTTT. Translated, it gives CASSSPDSNQPQHF. Based on the CDR3 plus reference TRBV28 and TRBJ1-5, the full variable domain is DVKVTQSSRYLVKRTGEKVFLECVQDMDHENMFWYRQDPGLGLRLIYFSYDVKMKEKGDIPEGYSVSREKKERFSLILESASTNQTSMYLCASSSPDSNQPQHFGDGTRLSIL.

This clonotype appeared many times. V gene TRBV19 combines with J gene TRBJ1-1; a weak D match, TRBD1 (6 bases). The germline V gene encodes CDR1 LNHDA and CDR2 SQIVND (reference sequence). Trimming stripped 5 bases from V and 4 bases from J, with 14 bases between. This CDR3 is built from 14 residues. This CDR3 is CASSFVQGGTEAFF. The CDR3 nucleotides are TGTGCCAGTAGTTTCGTACAGGGAGGCACTGAAGCTTTCTTT.

This clonotype was picked up a small number of times. This rearrangement joins TRBV11-2 to TRBJ2-4, with D possibly TRBD2 on 5 matching bases. This CDR3 contains 15 residues. Trimming took off 1 base at V and 0 bases at J, with 7 bases between the two ends. CDR1 is SGHAT, CDR2 FQNNGV, per germline. The DNA for the CDR3 is TGTGCCAGCAGCTTAGTGGACTTAGCCAAAAACATTCAGTACTTC. Protein: CASSLVDLAKNIQYF.

This clonotype was seen a handful of times. The chain has TRBV14 and TRBJ1-4, with D perhaps matching TRBD1 (5 bases). V was clipped by 4 bases and J by 5 bases, with 14 bases between them. In germline, CDR1 is SGHDN, CDR2 FVKESK. The CDR3 has 15 amino acids. The CDR3 here is CASSPWGTENEKLFF. Here the CDR3 DNA reads TGTGCCAGCAGCCCCTGGGGCACAGAGAATGAAAAACTGTTTTTT. Combining the CDR3 with reference TRBV14 and TRBJ1-4 gives the whole variable domain EAGVTQFPSHSVIEKGQTVTLRCDPISGHDNLYWYRRVMGKEIKFLLHFVKESKQDESGMPNNRFLAERTGGTYSTLKVQPAELEDSGVYFCASSPWGTENEKLFFGSGTQLSVL.

V is TRBV29-1 and J is TRBJ2-1, with 9 bases that match TRBD2. This CDR3 is built from 13 residues. Germline V gene lookup returns CDR1 SQVTM and CDR2 ANQGSEA. J was trimmed by 9 bases and V by 3 bases; bases with no gene match: 6. Written as DNA, the CDR3 is TGCAGCGTTGAGGGACTAGCCCAGGCTGAGCAGTTCTTC. Its translation: CSVEGLAQAEQFF.

This chain uses TRBV24-1 with TRBJ2-7; D is ambiguous. V lost 2 bases to trimming and J lost 6 bases, with 7 bases between them. The CDR3 covers 12 residues. Germline loops: CDR1 KGHDR, CDR2 SFDVKD. As DNA, the CDR3 is TGTGCCACCAGTGATTCCAATAGCGAGCAGTACTTC. It is translated as CATSDSNSEQYF.

This clonotype was observed at least ten times. The V gene is TRBV15, the J gene TRBJ2-7; 14 bases agree with TRBD2. There are 17 residues in the CDR3. Germline-derived CDR1 and CDR2 are LNHNV and YYDKDF (reference sequence). Losses at the gene ends were 3 bases for V and 7 bases for J; bases not matched to a gene: 11. In DNA, the CDR3 is TGTGCCACCAGCAGGGAGGCCCCGGGACTAGCGGGAGCTGAGCAGTACTTC. It translates to CATSREAPGLAGAEQYF. Full variable domain (remainder filled in from reference TRBV15 and TRBJ2-7): DAMVIQNPRYQVTQFGKPVTLSCSQTLNHNVMYWYQQKSSQAPKLLFHYYDKDFNNEADTPDNFQSRRPNTSFCFLDIRSPGLGDTAMYLCATSREAPGLAGAEQYFGPGTRLTVT.

The chain has TRBV10-3 and TRBJ2-3; D gene uncertain. Germline values: CDR1 ENHRY, CDR2 SYGVKD. The CDR3 is made up of 14 amino acids. V was clipped by 8 bases and J by 2 bases, with 14 bases between them. This chain's CDR3 is CAILVQDLTDTQYF. The DNA of the CDR3 is TGTGCCATCCTCGTCCAAGACCTCACAGATACGCAGTATTTT.

The gene calls are TRBV28 and TRBJ2-6; possible D gene TRBD2, 6 bases. This CDR3 region has 19 residues. Per germline, CDR1 MDHEN and CDR2 SYDVKM. V was pared by 5 bases and J by 0 bases, with 20 bases between. The CDR3 sequence is CASSPLLARKNSGANVLTF. CDR3 nucleotide sequence: TGTGCCAGCAGTCCACTCCTAGCGAGAAAGAACTCTGGGGCCAACGTCCTGACTTTC.

The CDR3 here is CASSSVRGTYEQYF. CDR3 DNA: TGTGCCAGCAGCTCTGTGCGGGGCACCTACGAGCAGTACTTC. The rearrangement uses TRBV7-9 and TRBJ2-7; D might be TRBD2 (6 bases). V lost 4 bases and J lost 2, with 12 bases in between. The germline gives CDR1 SEHNR, CDR2 FQNEAQ (reference sequence). The CDR3 has 14 residues. Full variable domain (outside the CDR3, taken from reference TRBV7-9 and TRBJ2-7): DTGVSQNPRHKITKRGQNVTFRCDPISEHNRLYWYRQTLGQGPEFLTYFQNEAQLEKSRLLSDRFSAERPKGSFSTLEIQRTEQGDSAMYLCASSSVRGTYEQYFGPGTRLTVT.